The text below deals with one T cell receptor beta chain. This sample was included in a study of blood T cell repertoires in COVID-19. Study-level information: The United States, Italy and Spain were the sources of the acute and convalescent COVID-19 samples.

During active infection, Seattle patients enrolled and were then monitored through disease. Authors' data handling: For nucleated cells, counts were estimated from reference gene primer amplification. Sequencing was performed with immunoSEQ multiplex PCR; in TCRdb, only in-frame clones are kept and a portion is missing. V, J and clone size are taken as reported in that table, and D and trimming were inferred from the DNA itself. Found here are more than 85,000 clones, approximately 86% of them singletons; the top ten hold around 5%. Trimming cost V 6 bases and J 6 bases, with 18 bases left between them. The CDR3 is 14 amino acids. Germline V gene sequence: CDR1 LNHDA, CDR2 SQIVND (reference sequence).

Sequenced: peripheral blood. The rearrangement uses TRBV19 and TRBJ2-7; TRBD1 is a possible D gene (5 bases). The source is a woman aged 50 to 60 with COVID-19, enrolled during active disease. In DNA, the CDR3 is TGTGCCAGTAGAGATGACAGTCGCGGCTTCGAGCAGTACTTC. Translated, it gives CASRDDSRGFEQYF. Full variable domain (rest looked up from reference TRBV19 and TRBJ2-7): DGGITQSPKYLFRKEGQNVTLSCEQNLNHDAMYWYRQDPGQGLRLIYYSQIVNDFQKGDIAEGYSVSREKKESFPLTVTSAQKNPTAFYLCASRDDSRGFEQYFGPGTRLTVT.